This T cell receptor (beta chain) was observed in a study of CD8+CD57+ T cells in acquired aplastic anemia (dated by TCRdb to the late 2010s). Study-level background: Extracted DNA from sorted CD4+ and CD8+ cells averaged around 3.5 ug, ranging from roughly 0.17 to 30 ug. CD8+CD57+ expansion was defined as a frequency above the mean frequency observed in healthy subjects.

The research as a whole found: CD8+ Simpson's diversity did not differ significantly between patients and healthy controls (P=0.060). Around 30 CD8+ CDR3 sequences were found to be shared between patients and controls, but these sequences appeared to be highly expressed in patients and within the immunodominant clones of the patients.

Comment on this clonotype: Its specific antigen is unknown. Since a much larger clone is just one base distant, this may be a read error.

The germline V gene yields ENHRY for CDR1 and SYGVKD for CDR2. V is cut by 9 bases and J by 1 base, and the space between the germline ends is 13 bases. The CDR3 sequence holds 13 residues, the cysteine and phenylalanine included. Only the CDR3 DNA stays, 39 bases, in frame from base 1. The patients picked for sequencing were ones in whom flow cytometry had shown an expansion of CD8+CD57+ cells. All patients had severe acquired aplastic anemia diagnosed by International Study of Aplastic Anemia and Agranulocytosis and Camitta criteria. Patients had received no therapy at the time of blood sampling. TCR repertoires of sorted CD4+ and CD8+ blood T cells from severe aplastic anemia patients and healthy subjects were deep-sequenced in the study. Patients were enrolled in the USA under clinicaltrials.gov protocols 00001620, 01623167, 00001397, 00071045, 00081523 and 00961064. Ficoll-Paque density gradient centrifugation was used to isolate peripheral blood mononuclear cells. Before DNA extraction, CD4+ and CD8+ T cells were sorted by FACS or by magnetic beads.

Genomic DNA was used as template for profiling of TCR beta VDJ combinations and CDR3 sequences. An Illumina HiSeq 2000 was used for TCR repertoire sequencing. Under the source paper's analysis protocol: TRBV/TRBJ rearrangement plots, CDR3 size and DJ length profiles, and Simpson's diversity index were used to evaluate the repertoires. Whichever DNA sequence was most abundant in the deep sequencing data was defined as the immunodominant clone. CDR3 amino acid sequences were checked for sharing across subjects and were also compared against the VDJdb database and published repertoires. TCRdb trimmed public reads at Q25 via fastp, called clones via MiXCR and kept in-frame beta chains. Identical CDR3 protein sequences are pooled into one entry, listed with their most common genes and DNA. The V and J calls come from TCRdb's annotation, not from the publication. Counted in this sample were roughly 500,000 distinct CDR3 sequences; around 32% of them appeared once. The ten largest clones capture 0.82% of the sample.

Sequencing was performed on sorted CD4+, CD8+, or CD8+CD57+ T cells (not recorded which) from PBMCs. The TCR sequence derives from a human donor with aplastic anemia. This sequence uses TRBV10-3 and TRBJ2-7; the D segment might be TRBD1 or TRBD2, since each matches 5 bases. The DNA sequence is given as TGTGCCATGGGACCGAAAGGGTCCTACGAGCAGTACTTC. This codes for CAMGPKGSYEQYF.